The subject of this entry is one TCR beta chain. Antigen: not known. The entry originates in a study of T cell responses to AZD1222 COVID-19 vaccine. Study results and limitations: Reports say nearly half of spike-specific TCRs go after unmutated variant regions. White British donors predominated, females outnumbered males, and clonal diversity was possibly underestimated. Recipients of two AZD1222 doses showed rising Spike-specific TCR breadth and depth.

Method: immunoSEQ multiplex PCR; TCRdb's copy keeps in-frame clones and lacks some. The sample holds about 84,000 clones; 70% to 90% are singletons and the top ten take approximately 1.4%. Germline assignment: CDR1 SGHRS and CDR2 YFSETQ. The ends lost 4 bases at V and 5 bases at J; junction bases unmatched: 6. This CDR3 region has 14 residues. The sequence came from an adult in good health. The chain links TRBV5-1 to TRBJ1-5; 7 nucleotides agree with TRBD1. The starting material was peripheral blood, obtained on day 0 of AZD1222 vaccination. The DNA of the CDR3 is TGCGCCAGCAGCCCGACAGGGCCCTATCAGCCCCAGCATTTT. This translates into CASSPTGPYQPQHF.